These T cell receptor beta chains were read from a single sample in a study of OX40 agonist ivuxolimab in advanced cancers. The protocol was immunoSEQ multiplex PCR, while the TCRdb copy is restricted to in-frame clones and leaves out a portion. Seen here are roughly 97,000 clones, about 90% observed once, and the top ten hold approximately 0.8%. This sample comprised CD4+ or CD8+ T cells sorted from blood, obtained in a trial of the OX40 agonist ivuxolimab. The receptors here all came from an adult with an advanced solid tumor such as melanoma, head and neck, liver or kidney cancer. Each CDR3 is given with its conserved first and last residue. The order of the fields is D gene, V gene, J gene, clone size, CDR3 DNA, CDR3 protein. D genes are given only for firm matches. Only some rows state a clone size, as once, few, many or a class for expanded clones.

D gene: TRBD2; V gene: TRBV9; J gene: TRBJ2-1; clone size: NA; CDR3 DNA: TGTGCCAGCAGCGCTAGCGGGGGGAGTTACAATGAGCAGTTCTTC; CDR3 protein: CASSASGGSYNEQFF
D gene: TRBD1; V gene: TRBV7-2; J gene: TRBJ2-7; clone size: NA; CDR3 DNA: TGTGCCAGCAGACCTGGGGACAGGCCGTACGAGCAGTACTTC; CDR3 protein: CASRPGDRPYEQYF
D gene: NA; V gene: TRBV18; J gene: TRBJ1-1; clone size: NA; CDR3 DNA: TGTGCCAGCTCACCCCGGGACACTGAAGCTTTCTTT; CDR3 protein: CASSPRDTEAFF
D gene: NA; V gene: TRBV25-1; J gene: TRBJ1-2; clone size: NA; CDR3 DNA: TGTGCCAGCAGTGAATATAAAGGTCAGGTCGAGGGCTACACCTTC; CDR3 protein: CASSEYKGQVEGYTF
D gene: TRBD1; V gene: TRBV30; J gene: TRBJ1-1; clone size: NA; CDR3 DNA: TGTGCCTGGACCGGGACAGGGTATACTGAAGCTTTCTTT; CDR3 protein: CAWTGTGYTEAFF
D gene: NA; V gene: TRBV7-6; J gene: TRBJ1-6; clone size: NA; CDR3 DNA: TGTGCCAGCAGCTTAGACCCCCCGAGCTCCTATAATTCACCCCTCCACTTT; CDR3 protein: CASSLDPPSSYNSPLHF
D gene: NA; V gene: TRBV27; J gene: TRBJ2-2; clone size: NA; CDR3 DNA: TGTGCCAGCAGTTTGATGGCGGCCCACACCGGGGAGCTGTTTTTT; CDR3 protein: CASSLMAAHTGELFF
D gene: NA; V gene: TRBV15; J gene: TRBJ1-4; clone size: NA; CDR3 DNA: TGTGCCACCAGCAGAGATTTACAGAAGAATGAAAAACTGTTTTTT; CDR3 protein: CATSRDLQKNEKLFF
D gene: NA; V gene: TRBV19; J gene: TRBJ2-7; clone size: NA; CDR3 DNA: TGTGCCAGTAGTATAGTTGGCGGGGGCCCTTACGAGCAGTACTTC; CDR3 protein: CASSIVGGGPYEQYF
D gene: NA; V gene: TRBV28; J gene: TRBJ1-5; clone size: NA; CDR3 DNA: TGTGCCAGCAGAGGGAGTCAGCCCCAGCATTTT; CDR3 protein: CASRGSQPQHF
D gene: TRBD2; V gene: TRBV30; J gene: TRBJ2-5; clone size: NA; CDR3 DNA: TGTGCCGTGGGGGGGGCTAGCGGGGGGAAGGCCCAGTACTTC; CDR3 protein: CAVGGASGGKAQYF
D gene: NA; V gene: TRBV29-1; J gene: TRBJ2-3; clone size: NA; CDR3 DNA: TGCAGCGTAGGGGACGGTCCGTTCGGCACAGATACGCAGTATTTT; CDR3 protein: CSVGDGPFGTDTQYF
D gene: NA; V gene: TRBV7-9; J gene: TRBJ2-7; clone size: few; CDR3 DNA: TGTGCCAGCACTAAGGACAGGGAGGGCTACGAGCAGTACTTC; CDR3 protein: CASTKDREGYEQYF
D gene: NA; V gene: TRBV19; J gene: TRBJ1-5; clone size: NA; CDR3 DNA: TGTGCCAGTAGTATTGGGGCCGGGGCAGCAGCCAATCAGCCCCAGCATTTT; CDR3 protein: CASSIGAGAAANQPQHF
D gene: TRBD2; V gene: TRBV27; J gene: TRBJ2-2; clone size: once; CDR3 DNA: TGTGCCACCTGCCTTGCGGGGGGGGCCTCCGGGGAGCTGTTTTTT; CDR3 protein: CATCLAGGASGELFF
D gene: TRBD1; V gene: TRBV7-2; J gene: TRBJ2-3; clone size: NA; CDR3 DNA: TGTGCCAGCAGCTTTTCCGGGACAGGGGGAGCTACGCAGTATTTT; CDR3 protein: CASSFSGTGGATQYF
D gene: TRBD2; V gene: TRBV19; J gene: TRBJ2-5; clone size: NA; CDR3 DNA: TGTGCCAGTAGTAGTAGAAAGGGACTAGCGGGGAAAGAGACCCAGTACTTC; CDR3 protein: CASSSRKGLAGKETQYF
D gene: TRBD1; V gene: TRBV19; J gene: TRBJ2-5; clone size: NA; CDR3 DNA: TGTGCCAGTAGTCTACAGGGGGCCGAGGAGACCCAGTACTTC; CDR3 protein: CASSLQGAEETQYF
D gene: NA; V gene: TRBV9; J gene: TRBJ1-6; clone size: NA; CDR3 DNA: TGTGCCAGCAGCGTTAGCGGGGGCGGAGATAATTCACCCCTCCACTTT; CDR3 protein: CASSVSGGGDNSPLHF
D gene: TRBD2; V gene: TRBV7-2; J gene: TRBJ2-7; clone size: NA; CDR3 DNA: TGTGCCAGCAGCTTGCCTAGCGGGGGGGCCTACTACGAGCAGTACTTC; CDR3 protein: CASSLPSGGAYYEQYF
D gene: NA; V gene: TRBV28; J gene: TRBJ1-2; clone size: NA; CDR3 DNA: TGTGCCAGCCGCACCCCGGACAGTTATGGCTACACCTTC; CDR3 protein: CASRTPDSYGYTF
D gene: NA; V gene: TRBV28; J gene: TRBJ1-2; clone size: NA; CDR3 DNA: TGTGCCAGCAACTCAAAGGGTTACGGGGGCTACACCTTC; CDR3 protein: CASNSKGYGGYTF
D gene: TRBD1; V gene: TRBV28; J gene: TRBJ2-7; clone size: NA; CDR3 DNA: TGTGCCAGCAGTTCCTCGGGACAGCTCTACGAGCAGTACTTC; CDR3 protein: CASSSSGQLYEQYF
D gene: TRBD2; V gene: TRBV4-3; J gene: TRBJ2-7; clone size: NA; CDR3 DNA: TGCGCCAGCAGCCAAGATTCCGCGGGGGGGCGAGAGCAGTACTTC; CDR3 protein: CASSQDSAGGREQYF
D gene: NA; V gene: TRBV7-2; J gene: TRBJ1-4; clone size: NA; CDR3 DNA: TGTGCCAGCAGCCCCGAAGGGCCAGGCAGCGAAAAACTGTTTTTT; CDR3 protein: CASSPEGPGSEKLFF
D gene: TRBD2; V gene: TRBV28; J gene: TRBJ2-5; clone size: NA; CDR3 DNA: TGTGCCAGCAGTCCCCGAGCGGGGGGGCTGGAGACCCAGTACTTC; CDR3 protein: CASSPRAGGLETQYF
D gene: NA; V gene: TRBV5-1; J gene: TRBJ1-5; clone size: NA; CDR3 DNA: TGCGCCAGCAGCTTCGGGGGTCGGGGCAATCAGCCCCAGCATTTT; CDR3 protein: CASSFGGRGNQPQHF
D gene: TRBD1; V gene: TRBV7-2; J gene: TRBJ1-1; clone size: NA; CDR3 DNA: TGTGCCAGCAGCTTACGGACCGGGACAGGGCTAGACACTGAAGCTTTCTTT; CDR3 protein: CASSLRTGTGLDTEAFF
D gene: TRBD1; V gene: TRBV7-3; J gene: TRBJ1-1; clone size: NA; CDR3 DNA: TGTGCCAGCGGATCACAGGGGGCGCGGACTGAAGCTTTCTTT; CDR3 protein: CASGSQGARTEAFF
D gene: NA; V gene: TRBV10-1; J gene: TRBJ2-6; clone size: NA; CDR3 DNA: TGCGCCAGCAGTGAGGGGGAAAGCTCTGGGGCCAACGTCCTGACTTTC; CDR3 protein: CASSEGESSGANVLTF
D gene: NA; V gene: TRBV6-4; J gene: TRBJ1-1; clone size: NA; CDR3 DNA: TGTGCCAGCTCACAGGAAGCCAACACTGAAGCTTTCTTT; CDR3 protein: CASSQEANTEAFF
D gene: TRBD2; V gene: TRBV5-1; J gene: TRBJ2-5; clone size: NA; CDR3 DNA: TGCGCCTCTTCTACTAGCGGGGGAGAGACCCAGTACTTC; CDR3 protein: CASSTSGGETQYF
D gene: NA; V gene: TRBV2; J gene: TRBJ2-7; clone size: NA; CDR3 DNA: TGTGCCAGCAGGGACGGGGGGTTGACAGGGGCCTACGAGCAGTACTTC; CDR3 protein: CASRDGGLTGAYEQYF
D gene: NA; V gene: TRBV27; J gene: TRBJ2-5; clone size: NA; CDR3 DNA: TGTGCCAGCAGCCGTAGGGGGGGGGAGACCCAGTACTTC; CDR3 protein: CASSRRGGETQYF
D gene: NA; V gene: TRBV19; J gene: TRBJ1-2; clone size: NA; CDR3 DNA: TGTGCCAGTAGTATTCGGGGGTATGGCTACACCTTC; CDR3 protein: CASSIRGYGYTF
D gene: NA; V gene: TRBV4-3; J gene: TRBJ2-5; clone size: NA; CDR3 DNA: TGCGCCAGCAGCCAAGATAGTGGGGGGCGCCTTGAGACCCAGTACTTC; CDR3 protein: CASSQDSGGRLETQYF
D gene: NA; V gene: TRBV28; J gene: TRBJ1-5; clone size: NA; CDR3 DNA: TGTGCCAGCAGCTGGGGGGAGGGTCAGCCCCAGCATTTT; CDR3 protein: CASSWGEGQPQHF
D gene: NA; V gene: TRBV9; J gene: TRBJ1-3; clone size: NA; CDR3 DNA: TGTGCCAGCAGCGTGGGTCCCCGGTTGGGAGGAGGGTTGAATAACACCATATATTTT; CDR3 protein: CASSVGPRLGGGLNNTIYF
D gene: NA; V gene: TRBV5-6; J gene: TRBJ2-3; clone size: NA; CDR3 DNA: TGTGCCAGCAGCTTATCCGTGACGGAAACAGATACGCAGTATTTT; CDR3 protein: CASSLSVTETDTQYF
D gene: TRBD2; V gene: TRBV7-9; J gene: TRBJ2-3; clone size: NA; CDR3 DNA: TGTGCCAGCAGCCCACTAGCGGCCTTCACAGATACGCAGTATTTT; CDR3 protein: CASSPLAAFTDTQYF
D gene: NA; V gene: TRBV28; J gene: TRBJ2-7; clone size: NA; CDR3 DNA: TGTGCCAGCAGCCTTAGCAGGGACGGCTCCTACGAGCAGTACTTC; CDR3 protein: CASSLSRDGSYEQYF
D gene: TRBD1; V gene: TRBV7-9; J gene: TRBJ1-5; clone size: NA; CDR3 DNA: TGTGCCAGCAGCTTAGCTACCGGGACAGGGAATCAGCCCCAGCATTTT; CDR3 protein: CASSLATGTGNQPQHF